This T cell receptor (beta chain) was captured in a study of spatial heterogeneity in lung cancer. Study information: Sequenced were any available follow-up PBMC samples, which had been obtained a median of approximately two years after resection. For the average unique TCR and UMI combination, more than 9.5 occurrences appeared in raw reads. Study-wide results and limits: Whereas they appeared in blood less at follow-up, ubiquitous expanded tumor TCRs appeared there more at resection.

The table lists this clonotype with many counts. Antigen specificity is unknown. The CDR3 length is 15 residues. Trimming took 4 bases from V and 0 from J, leaving 11 bases between them. Germline V lookup: CDR1 LGHDT, CDR2 YNNKEL (reference sequence). TCRdb used MiXCR to reprocess the 5' RACE reads, holding one entry per CDR3 protein. The table shows fewer than 60,000 distinct CDR3 sequences, with around 7% occurring only once. Time point reported: blood at routine non-recurrence follow-up after resection. No cell sorting; template was whole RNA from tumor, lung tissue or PBMC. This rearrangement joins TRBV3-1 to TRBJ2-3, with a tentative D call TRBD2 (6 bases). The TCR originated in a female donor with early-stage non-small cell lung cancer. The sequenced sample was PBMCs, obtained at follow-up. CDR3 DNA sequence: TGTGCCAGCAGCCGCACCGGGACTAGCACAGATACGCAGTATTTT. Protein sequence: CASSRTGTSTDTQYF.